A single sample is the source of the 20 T cell receptor beta chains below, sequenced in a study of cytomegalovirus exposure and HLA in healthy donors. 13 Jbeta primers and 60 Vbeta primers were used for the PCR. This table comes from immunoSEQ multiplex PCR, and its TCRdb copy is limited to in-frame clones, with some not included. The sample consists of around 130,000 clones, roughly 80% of them appearing once. Sequenced input: PBMCs. The receptor source for this set is a woman aged 40 to 50 in good health and CMV-seronegative.

V and J are TRBV7-9 and TRBJ1-2; D is unresolved. The length of the CDR3 is 12 residues. CDR1 is SEHNR, CDR2 FQNEAQ, per germline (reference sequence). V dropped 5 bases and J dropped 4 bases, with 8 bases sitting between them. The CDR3, as DNA: TGTGCCAGCAGCACCCGGGTCTATGGCTACACCTTC. This translates into CASSTRVYGYTF.

This clone has just one count. The chain employs TRBV29-1 and TRBJ1-2; tentative D call: TRBD1 (6 bases). This CDR3 has 12 amino acids. Trimming took off 4 bases at V and 7 bases at J, with 13 bases between the two ends. CDR1 and CDR2 (germline): SQVTM, ANQGSEA. The CDR3 DNA is TGCAGCGTTGTTATAGGGGGGGTTGGCTACACCTTC. It codes for CSVVIGGVGYTF.

The rearrangement links TRBV6-5 to TRBJ1-2, with 7 positions matching TRBD1. This CDR3 has 15 amino acids. Losses at the gene ends were 3 bases for V and 6 bases for J; bases not matched to a gene: 10. CDR1 MNHEY and CDR2 SVGAGI come from the germline V gene. CDR3 in DNA: TGTGCCAGCAGTTATGGGACAGCCCCATGGGATGGCTACACCTTC. This codes for CASSYGTAPWDGYTF.

There are a few counts of this clone. V and J are TRBV5-4 and TRBJ1-1, with 9 positions matching TRBD1. The V gene end was trimmed by 5 bases and the J gene end by 5 bases; junction bases not matched to a gene: 10. Looked up from germline, CDR1 is SGHNT and CDR2 is YYREEE (reference sequence). The length of the CDR3 is 15 residues. The CDR3 loop reads CASRIRDRAFTEAFF. CDR3 nucleotide sequence: TGTGCCAGCAGGATCCGGGACAGGGCTTTTACTGAAGCTTTCTTT.

The chain recombines TRBV19 with TRBJ1-3, with a possible D match to TRBD1 (5 bases). This CDR3 spans 16 amino acids. Germline assignment: CDR1 LNHDA and CDR2 SQIVND (reference sequence). V lost 7 bases and J lost 1, with 17 bases in between. CDR3 nucleotide sequence: TGTGCCAGTACCCCGGGACGGGGGGTATCTGGAAACACCATATATTTT. It specifies CASTPGRGVSGNTIYF.

This clone was picked up one time. The chain links TRBV4-1 to TRBJ2-7, with 7 bases matching TRBD1. CDR1 MGHRA and CDR2 YSYEKL come from the germline V gene. V trimming: 0 bases; J trimming: 4 bases; junction bases outside the gene matches: 3. CDR3 length: 14 residues. The CDR3 loop reads CASSQDHRGYEQYF. CDR3 nucleotide sequence: TGCGCCAGCAGCCAAGACCACAGGGGTTACGAGCAGTACTTC.

This chain links TRBV7-2 with TRBJ2-3; 9 bases agree with TRBD1. The CDR3 loop spans 15 amino acids. Germline loops: CDR1 SGHTA, CDR2 FQGNSA. V dropped 5 bases and J dropped 2; count of bases not matched to a gene: 5. The CDR3 spells CASSTGQGNTDTQYF. CDR3 sequence (DNA): TGTGCCAGCAGCACGGGACAGGGTAACACAGATACGCAGTATTTT.

The V call is TRBV4-3, the J call TRBJ2-1; 13 positions agree with TRBD2. The length of the CDR3 is 14 residues. The V gene's germline CDR1 is LGHNA and CDR2 YSLEER. The J segment lost 11 bases and the V segment lost 0 bases, leaving 1 base of the junction unmatched. This CDR3 is CASSQELAGGKQFF. CDR3 nucleotides: TGCGCCAGCAGCCAAGAACTAGCGGGGGGGAAGCAGTTCTTC.

V gene TRBV19 combines with J gene TRBJ1-2, with D possibly matching TRBD1 (5 bases). CDR3 length: 15 amino acids. Germline-derived CDR1 and CDR2 are LNHDA and SQIVND (reference sequence). Trimming took off 7 bases at V and 3 bases at J, with 18 bases between the two ends. The DNA of the CDR3 is TGTGCCAGTACCACGGGGGTGGGTATCGACTATGGCTACACCTTC. Its translation: CASTTGVGIDYGYTF.

The chain carries TRBV9 and TRBJ1-4; TRBD1 agrees at 10 bases. The CDR3 length is 15 residues. Germline CDR1 and CDR2: SGDLS and YYNGEE. The J segment lost 7 bases and the V segment lost 4 bases, leaving 7 bases of the junction unmatched. For the CDR3, the DNA is TGTGCCAGCAGCTCAAGGACAGGGGGTGGTGAAAAACTGTTTTTT. It encodes CASSSRTGGGEKLFF.

The J gene is TRBJ2-3, the V gene TRBV7-2; D is uncertain. Between the trimmed V and J ends, which lost 1 base and 8 bases, there was a span of 19 bases. The germline V gene encodes CDR1 SGHTA and CDR2 FQGNSA. This CDR3 region has 16 residues. The CDR3: CASSLELAAPPSTQYF. The CDR3, as DNA: TGTGCCAGCAGCTTAGAATTAGCCGCCCCACCGTCTACGCAGTATTTT.

This clone was picked up a small number of times. The V gene is TRBV15, the J gene TRBJ2-1; 8 bases are a match to TRBD2. CDR1 and CDR2 from the germline V gene are LNHNV and YYDKDF (reference sequence). The CDR3 covers 15 residues. V trimming: 8 bases; J trimming: 0 bases; junction bases outside the gene matches: 6. CDR3 bases: TGTGCCACCCGGGGGGGGAAAAACTCCTACAATGAGCAGTTCTTC. Encoded protein: CATRGGKNSYNEQFF.

V is TRBV4-1 and J is TRBJ1-2, with D possibly TRBD1 on 5 matching bases. Germline CDR1 is MGHRA and CDR2 is YSYEKL. The CDR3 length is 15 residues. V was clipped by 3 bases and J by 2 bases, with 13 bases between them. The CDR3 bases are TGCGCCAGCAGCCACCTCTCCGGGGGAAACTATGGCTACACCTTC. Translated: CASSHLSGGNYGYTF.

V is TRBV25-1 and J is TRBJ1-2; D gene uncertain. The V gene's germline CDR1 is MGHDK and CDR2 SYGVNS. The CDR3 contains 15 residues. Between the trimmed V and J ends, which lost 1 base and 1 base, there was a span of 10 bases. As DNA, the CDR3 is TGTGCCAGCAGTGAATCGAGATCCCTTAACTATGGCTACACCTTC. Translation gives CASSESRSLNYGYTF.

This chain joins TRBV5-6 and TRBJ1-1, with TRBD1 identical over 7 bases. Trimming at V came to 3 bases and at J to 11 bases, leaving 22 bases not matched to a gene. This CDR3 comprises 17 residues. Germline loops: CDR1 SGHDT, CDR2 YYEEEE. Here the CDR3 reads CASSSMGPNRGALGAFF. DNA for the CDR3: TGTGCCAGCAGCTCTATGGGCCCCAACAGGGGTGCACTCGGGGCTTTCTTT.

The genes are TRBV9 and TRBJ2-2; the D is unclear. Germline CDR1 SGDLS, CDR2 YYNGEE. This CDR3 region has 15 residues. With 3 bases removed from V and 0 bases from J, the gap between germline ends came to 9 bases. The CDR3 coding sequence is TGTGCCAGCAGCGCAAAAAGCACGAACACCGGGGAGCTGTTTTTT. Protein product: CASSAKSTNTGELFF.

The rearrangement links TRBV19 to TRBJ1-1, with D possibly TRBD1 on 6 matching bases. The V and J ends lost 2 bases and 6 bases respectively, with 16 bases between them. The germline V gene encodes CDR1 LNHDA and CDR2 SQIVND (reference sequence). The CDR3 has 15 residues. As DNA, the CDR3 is TGTGCCAGTAGTATATCCGGGACACCGGGCGCTGAAGCTTTCTTT. It is translated as CASSISGTPGAEAFF.

The chain has TRBV7-2 and TRBJ1-4; TRBD1 matches 8 bases. Germline V lookup: CDR1 SGHTA, CDR2 FQGNSA. The trim removed 2 bases at V and 8 bases at J, leaving 7 bases unmatched. The CDR3 runs to 15 residues. The chain's CDR3 is CASSLLTGVNEKLFF. CDR3 sequence (DNA): TGTGCCAGCAGCTTACTGACAGGGGTTAACGAAAAACTGTTTTTT.

This clone was counted a few times. Here the CDR3 DNA reads TGTGCCAGCAGCTCTCGGGGTAGCGACAATGAGCAGTTCTTC. Translated: CASSSRGSDNEQFF. The gene calls are TRBV7-9 and TRBJ2-1, with a weak D call TRBD2 (5 bases). The V end lost 4 bases, the J end lost 5 bases, and 12 bases lay between the germline ends. This CDR3 region has 14 residues. Germline V lookup: CDR1 SEHNR, CDR2 FQNEAQ (reference sequence).

J is TRBJ2-1 and V is TRBV6-5; 10 bases are a match to TRBD2. CDR1 and CDR2 (germline): MNHEY, SVGAGI. This CDR3 is built from 15 residues. V trimming: 6 bases; J trimming: 2 bases; junction bases outside the gene matches: 4. CDR3 nucleotides: TGTGCCAGCAGCCGGACTAGCGGTGCCTACAATGAGCAGTTCTTC. Its translation is CASSRTSGAYNEQFF.